This TCR beta chain originates from a study of early stage breast cancer tumors. In the study overall: ER+/PR+/HER2- status applied to twelve of 16 invasive breast tumors.

CDR3 length: 15 residues. CDR1 WSHSY and CDR2 SAAADI come from the germline V gene. V lost 6 bases to trimming and J lost 2 bases; unmatched junction nucleotides: 6. Study-wide points: Tumor and normal breast were distinguished via blood comparison in about 90% of the 16 patients.

Profiled with immunoSEQ multiplex PCR; TCRdb holds only in-frame clones, not every one. The sample has some 48,000 clones, about 83% seen once; the top ten hold about 1.4%. Remarks on this clone: Its specificity is unknown.

Sequenced material: blood. V and J are TRBV10-2 and TRBJ2-3; 9 nucleotides match TRBD1. This clonotype was sampled from a person aged 45 to 59 with breast cancer. The CDR3 sequence: CASRTGQGPTDTQYF. CDR3 bases: TGCGCCAGCAGAACGGGACAGGGCCCCACAGATACGCAGTATTTT.